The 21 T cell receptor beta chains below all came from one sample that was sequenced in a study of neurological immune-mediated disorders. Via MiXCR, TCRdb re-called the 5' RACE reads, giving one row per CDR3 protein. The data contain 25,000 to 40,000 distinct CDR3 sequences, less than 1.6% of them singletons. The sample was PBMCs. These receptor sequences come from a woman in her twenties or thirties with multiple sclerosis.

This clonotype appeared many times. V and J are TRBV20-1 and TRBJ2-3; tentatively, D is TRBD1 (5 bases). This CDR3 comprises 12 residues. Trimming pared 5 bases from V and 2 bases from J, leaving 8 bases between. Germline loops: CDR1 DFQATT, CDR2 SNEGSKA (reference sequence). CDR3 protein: CSAQGPTDTQYF. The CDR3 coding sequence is TGCAGTGCTCAGGGCCCCACAGATACGCAGTATTTT.

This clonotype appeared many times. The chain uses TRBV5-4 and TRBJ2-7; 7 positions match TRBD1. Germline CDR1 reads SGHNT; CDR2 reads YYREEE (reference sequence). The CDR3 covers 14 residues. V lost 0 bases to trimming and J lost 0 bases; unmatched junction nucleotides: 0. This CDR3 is CASSLGQGSYEQYF. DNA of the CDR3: TGTGCCAGCAGCTTGGGACAGGGCTCCTACGAGCAGTACTTC.

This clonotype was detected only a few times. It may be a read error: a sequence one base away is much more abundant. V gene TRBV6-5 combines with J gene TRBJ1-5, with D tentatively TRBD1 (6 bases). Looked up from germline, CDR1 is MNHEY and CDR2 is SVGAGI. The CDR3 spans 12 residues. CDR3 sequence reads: CDSSTGNQPQHF. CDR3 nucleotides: TGTGACAGCAGCACAGGGAATCAGCCCCAGCATTTT.

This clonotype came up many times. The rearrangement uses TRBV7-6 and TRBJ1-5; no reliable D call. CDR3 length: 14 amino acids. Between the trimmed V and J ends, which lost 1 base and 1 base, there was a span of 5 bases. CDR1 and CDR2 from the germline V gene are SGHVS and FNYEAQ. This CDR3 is CASSLGPSNQPQHF. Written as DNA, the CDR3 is TGTGCCAGCAGCTTAGGTCCAAGCAATCAGCCCCAGCATTTT.

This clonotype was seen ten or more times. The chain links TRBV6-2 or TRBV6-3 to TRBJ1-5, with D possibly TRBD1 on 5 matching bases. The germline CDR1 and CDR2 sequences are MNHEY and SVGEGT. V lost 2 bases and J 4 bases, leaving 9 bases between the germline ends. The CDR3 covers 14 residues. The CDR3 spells CASSYRGANQPQHF. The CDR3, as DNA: TGTGCCAGCAGTTACAGGGGCGCGAATCAGCCCCAGCATTTT.

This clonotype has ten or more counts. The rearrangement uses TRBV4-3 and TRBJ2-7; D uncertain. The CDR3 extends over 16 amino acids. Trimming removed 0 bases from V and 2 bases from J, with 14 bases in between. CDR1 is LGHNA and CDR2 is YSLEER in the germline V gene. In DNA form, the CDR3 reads TGCGCCAGCAGCCAAGACCCCGTTGGGTCAACCTACGAGCAGTACTTC. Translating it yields CASSQDPVGSTYEQYF.

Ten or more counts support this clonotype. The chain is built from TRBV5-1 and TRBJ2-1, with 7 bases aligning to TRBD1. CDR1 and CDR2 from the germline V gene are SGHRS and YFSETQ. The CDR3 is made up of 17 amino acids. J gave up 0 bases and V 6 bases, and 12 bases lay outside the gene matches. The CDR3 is CASTSRRQGNSYNEQFF. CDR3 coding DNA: TGCGCCAGCACCAGCCGCCGACAGGGAAACTCCTACAATGAGCAGTTCTTC.

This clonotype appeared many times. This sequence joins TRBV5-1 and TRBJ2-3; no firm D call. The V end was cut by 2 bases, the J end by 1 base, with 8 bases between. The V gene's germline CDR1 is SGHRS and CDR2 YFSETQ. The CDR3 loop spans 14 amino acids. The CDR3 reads CASSLGPGTDTQYF. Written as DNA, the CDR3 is TGCGCCAGCAGCTTAGGCCCAGGCACAGATACGCAGTATTTT. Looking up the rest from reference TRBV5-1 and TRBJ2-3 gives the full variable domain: KAGVTQTPRYLIKTRGQQVTLSCSPISGHRSVSWYQQTPGQGLQFLFEYFSETQRNKGNFPGRFSGRQFSNSRSEMNVSTLELGDSALYLCASSLGPGTDTQYFGPGTRLTVL.

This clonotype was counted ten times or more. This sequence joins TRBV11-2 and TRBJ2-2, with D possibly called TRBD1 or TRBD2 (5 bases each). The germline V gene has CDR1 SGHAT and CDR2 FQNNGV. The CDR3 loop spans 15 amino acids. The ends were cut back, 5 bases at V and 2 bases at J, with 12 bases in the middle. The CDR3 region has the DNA TGTGCCAGCAGCCTCCACAGGACTAACACCGGGGAGCTGTTTTTT. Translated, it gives CASSLHRTNTGELFF.

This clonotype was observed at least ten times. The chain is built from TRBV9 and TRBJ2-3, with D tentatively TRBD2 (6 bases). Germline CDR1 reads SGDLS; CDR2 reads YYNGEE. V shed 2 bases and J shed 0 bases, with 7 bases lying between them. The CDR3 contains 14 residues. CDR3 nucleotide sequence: TGTGCCAGCAGCGTCCGGGAGAGCACAGATACGCAGTATTTT. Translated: CASSVRESTDTQYF.

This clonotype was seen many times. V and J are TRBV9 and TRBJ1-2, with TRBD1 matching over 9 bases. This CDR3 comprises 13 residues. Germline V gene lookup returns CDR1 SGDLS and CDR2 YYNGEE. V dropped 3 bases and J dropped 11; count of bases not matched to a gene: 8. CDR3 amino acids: CASSARDRVRYTF. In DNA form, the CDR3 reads TGTGCCAGCAGCGCCCGGGACAGGGTGAGGTACACCTTC.

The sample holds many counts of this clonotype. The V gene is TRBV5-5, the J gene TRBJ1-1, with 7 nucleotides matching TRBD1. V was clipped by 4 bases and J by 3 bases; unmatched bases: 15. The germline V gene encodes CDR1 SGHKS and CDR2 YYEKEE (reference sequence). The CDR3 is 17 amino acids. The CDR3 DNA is TGTGCCAGCAGCCCATTGCCGGACAGGCTGGCCTACACTGAAGCTTTCTTT. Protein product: CASSPLPDRLAYTEAFF.

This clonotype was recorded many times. CDR3: CASSVGWGETQYF. CDR3 in DNA: TGTGCCAGCAGCGTAGGGTGGGGGGAGACCCAGTACTTC. The chain links TRBV9 to TRBJ2-5, with D perhaps assigned TRBD1 or TRBD2 (5 bases each). Trimming pared 0 bases from V and 5 bases from J, leaving 8 bases between. The CDR3 extends over 13 amino acids. Looked up from germline, CDR1 is SGDLS and CDR2 is YYNGEE.

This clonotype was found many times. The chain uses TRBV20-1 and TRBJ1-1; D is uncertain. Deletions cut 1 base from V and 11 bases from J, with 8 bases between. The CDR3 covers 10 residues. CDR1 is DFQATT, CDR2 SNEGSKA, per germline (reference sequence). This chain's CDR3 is CSARGLGAFF. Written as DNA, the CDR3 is TGCAGTGCTAGAGGATTAGGGGCTTTCTTT.

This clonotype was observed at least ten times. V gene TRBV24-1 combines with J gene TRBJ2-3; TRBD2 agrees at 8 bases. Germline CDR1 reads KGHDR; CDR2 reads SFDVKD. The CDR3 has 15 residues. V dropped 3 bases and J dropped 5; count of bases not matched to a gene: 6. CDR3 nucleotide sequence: TGTGCCACCAGTGATAGTAGCGGGGAGAAAGATACGCAGTATTTT. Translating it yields CATSDSSGEKDTQYF.

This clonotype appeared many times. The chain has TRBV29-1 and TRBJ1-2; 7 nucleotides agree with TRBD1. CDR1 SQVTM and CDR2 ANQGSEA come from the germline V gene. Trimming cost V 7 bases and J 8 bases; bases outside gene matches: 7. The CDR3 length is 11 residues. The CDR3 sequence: CSAVQGSGYTF. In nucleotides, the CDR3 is TGCAGCGCAGTACAGGGGTCGGGCTACACCTTC.

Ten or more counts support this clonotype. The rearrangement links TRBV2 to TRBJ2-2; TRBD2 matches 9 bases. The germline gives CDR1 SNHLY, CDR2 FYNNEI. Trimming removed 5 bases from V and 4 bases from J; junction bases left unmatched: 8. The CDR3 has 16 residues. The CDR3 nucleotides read TGTGCCAGCAGTCCCTATGCGGGGGGGCTCACCGGGGAGCTGTTTTTT. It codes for CASSPYAGGLTGELFF.

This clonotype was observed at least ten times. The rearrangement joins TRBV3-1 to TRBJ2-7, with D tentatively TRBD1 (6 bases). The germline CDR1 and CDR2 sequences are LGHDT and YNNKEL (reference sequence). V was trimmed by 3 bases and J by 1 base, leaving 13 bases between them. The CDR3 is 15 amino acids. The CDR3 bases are TGTGCCAGCAGCCAGGGGGCGGTCCCTTCCTACGAGCAGTACTTC. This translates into CASSQGAVPSYEQYF.

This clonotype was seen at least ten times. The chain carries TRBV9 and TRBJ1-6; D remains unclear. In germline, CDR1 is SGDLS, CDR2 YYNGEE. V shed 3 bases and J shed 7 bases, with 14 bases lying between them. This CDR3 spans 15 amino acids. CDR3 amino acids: CASSASTSRNSPLHF. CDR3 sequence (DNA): TGTGCCAGCAGCGCCAGTACCTCCCGGAATTCACCCCTCCACTTT.

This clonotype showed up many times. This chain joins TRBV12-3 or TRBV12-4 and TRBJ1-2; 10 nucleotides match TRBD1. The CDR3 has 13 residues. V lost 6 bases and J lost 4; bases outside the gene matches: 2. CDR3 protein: CASRTGGRYGYTF. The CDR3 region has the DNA TGTGCCAGCAGGACAGGGGGCCGCTATGGCTACACCTTC.

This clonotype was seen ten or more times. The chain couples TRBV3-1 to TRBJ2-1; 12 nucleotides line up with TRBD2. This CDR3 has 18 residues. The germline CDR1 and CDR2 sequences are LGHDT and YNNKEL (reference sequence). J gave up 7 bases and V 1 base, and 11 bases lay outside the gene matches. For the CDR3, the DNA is TGTGCCAGCAGCCAAGGAGCCCTAGCGGGGGGGCTAGCGAATGAGCAGTTCTTC. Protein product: CASSQGALAGGLANEQFF.